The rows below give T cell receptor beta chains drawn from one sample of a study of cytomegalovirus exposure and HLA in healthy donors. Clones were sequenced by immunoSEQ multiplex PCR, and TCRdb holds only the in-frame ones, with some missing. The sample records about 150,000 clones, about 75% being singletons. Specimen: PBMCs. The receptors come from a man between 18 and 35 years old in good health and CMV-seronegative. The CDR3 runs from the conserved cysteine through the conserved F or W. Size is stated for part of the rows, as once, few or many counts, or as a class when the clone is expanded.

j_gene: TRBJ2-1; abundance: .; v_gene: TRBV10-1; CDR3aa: CASSPGAGQGRAQFF
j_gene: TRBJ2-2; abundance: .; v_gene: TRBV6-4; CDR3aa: CASSPGSSGFGELFF
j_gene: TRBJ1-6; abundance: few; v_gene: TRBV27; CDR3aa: CASSFGRADSPLHF
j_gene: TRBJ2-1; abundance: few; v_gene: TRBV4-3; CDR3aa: CASSQEVGGSDGQFF
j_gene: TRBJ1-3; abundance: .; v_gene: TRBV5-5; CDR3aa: CASSLQGHSGNTIYF
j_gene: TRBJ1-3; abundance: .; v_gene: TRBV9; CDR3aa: CASSISDRAGNTIYF
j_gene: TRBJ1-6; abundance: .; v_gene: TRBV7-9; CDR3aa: CSSSSRVGGSPLHF
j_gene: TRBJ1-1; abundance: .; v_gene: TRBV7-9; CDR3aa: CASSRDRLGQTNTEAFF
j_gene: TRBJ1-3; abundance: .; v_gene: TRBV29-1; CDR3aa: CSVETAVKGNTIYF
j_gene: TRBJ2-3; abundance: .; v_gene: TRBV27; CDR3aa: CASSHRDSRTDTQYF
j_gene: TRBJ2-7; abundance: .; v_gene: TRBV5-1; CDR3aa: CASSFREGLYEQYF
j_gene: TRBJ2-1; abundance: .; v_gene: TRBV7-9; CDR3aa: CASSLSTYNEQFF
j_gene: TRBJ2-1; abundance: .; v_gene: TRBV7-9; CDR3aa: CSSSPGLAGVSEQFF
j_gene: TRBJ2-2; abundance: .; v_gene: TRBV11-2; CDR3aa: CASSPRRTAAGELFF
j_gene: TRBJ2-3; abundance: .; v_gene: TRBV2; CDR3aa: CASSESRHERRTDTQYF
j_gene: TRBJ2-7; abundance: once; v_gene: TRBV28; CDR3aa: CASSSGSLYEQYF
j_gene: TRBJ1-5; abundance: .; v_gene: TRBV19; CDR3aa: CASSMTRWNQPQHF
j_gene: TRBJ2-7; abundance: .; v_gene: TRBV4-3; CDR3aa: CASSQAVYSYEQYF
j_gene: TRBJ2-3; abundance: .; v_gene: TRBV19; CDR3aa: CASSITGGGDTQYF
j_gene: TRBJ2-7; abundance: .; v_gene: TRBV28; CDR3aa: CASSITRAREQYF
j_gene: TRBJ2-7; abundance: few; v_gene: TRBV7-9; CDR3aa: CASSFPSGGVEQYF
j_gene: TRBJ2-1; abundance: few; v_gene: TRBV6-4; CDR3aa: CASSEGLDYNEQFF
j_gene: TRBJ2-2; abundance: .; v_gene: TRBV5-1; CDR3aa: CASSLAGGAGELFF
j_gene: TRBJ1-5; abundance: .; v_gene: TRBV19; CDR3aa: CASSIVQGWNQPQHF
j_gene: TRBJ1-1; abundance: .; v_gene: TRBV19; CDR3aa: CASSRGPTEAFF
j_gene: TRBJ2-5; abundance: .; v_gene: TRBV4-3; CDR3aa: CASSQDLGRETQYF
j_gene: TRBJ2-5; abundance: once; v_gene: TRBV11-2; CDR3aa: CASSLAVQETQYF
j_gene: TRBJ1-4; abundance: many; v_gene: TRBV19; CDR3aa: CASSPARDSIATNEKLFF
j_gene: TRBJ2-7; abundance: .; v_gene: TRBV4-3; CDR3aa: CASSQDRGGAYEQYF
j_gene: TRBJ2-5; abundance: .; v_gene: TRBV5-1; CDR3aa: CASAGTTRETQYF
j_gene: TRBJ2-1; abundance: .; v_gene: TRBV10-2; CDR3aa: CASSDLGHNNEQFF
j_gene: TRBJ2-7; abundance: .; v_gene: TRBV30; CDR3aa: CAWSKPEQYF
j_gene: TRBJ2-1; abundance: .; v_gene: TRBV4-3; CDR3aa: CASSQGASRDYNEQFF
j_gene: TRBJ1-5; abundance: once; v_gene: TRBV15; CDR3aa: CATGRGADPSNQPQHF
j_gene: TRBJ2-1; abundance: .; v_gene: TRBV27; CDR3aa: CASSRGLARNEQFF
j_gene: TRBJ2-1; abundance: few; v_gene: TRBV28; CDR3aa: CASSFSGGDRAYNEQFF
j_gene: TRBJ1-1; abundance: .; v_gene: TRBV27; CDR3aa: CASSLGDRGQTEAFF
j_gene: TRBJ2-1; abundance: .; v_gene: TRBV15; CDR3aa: CATSTGRGVYNEQFF
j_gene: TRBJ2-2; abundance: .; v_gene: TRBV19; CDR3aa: CASSISERAGELFF
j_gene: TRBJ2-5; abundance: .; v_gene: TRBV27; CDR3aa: CASSLSRAGETQYF
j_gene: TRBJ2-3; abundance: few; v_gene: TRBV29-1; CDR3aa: CSVVLGLAEDTQYF
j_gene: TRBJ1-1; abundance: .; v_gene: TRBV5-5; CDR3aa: CASSLYWTGAVTEAFF
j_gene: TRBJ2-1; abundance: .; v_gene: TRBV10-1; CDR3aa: CASSREALYNEQFF
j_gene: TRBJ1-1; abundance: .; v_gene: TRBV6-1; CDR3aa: CASTWGDRKDTEAFF
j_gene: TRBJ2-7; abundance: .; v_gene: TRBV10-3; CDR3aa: CAISEGAGVAYEQYF
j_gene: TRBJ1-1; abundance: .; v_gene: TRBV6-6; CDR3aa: CATRQGASFGQTEAFF
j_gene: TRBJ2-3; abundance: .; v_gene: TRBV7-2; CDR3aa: CASSSPPGLSTDTQYF
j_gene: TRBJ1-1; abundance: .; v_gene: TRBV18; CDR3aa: CASSPYEGNTEAFF
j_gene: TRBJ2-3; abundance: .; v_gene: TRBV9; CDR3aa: CASSVEDRGADTQYF
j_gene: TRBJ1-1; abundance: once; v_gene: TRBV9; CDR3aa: CASSVFGQTNTEAFF